The 5 T cell receptor beta chains given below trace back to one sample, sequenced in a study of T cell responses to AZD1222 COVID-19 vaccine. TCRdb's copy holds only in-frame clones and misses some; the assay was immunoSEQ multiplex PCR. This sample carries 150,000 to 200,000 clones, roughly 90% of them seen once, and the ten largest clones take 1.7%. This specimen was peripheral blood, taken 28 days after the second AZD1222 dose. The receptors shown here come from an adult who received the AZD1222 COVID-19 vaccine.

This clone has a single count. The chain links TRBV6-5 to TRBJ1-1, with unresolved D. V was cut by 0 bases and J by 4 bases, with 9 bases left in between. CDR1 and CDR2 from the germline V gene are MNHEY and SVGAGI. CDR3 length equals 14 residues. This chain's CDR3 is CASSYSHLVTEAFF. The CDR3 DNA reads as TGTGCCAGCAGTTACTCCCATTTAGTCACTGAAGCTTTCTTT.

The rearrangement links TRBV7-2 to TRBJ1-1; D not certain. Trimming left V 0 bases short and J 6 bases short, with 8 bases between. Germline CDR1 reads SGHTA; CDR2 reads FQGNSA. This CDR3 region has 13 residues. The CDR3 loop is CASSLARVAEAFF. The CDR3 DNA is TGTGCCAGCAGCTTAGCGAGAGTGGCTGAAGCTTTCTTT.

The chain has TRBV4-1 and TRBJ1-5, with D hard to call. Germline V gives CDR1 MGHRA, CDR2 YSYEKL. The length of the CDR3 is 15 residues. V was shortened by 1 base and J by 4 bases, with 11 bases between the two germline ends. CDR3: CASSQVDRENQPQHF. The CDR3 coding sequence is TGCGCCAGCAGCCAAGTGGATAGGGAGAATCAGCCCCAGCATTTT.

The chain has TRBV4-2 and TRBJ1-5; D not certain. CDR1 is LGHNA, CDR2 YNFKEQ, per germline. There are 15 residues in the CDR3. Trimming removed 2 bases from V and 5 bases from J, with 13 bases in between. The CDR3 region is CASSQTDSEYQPQHF. DNA for the CDR3: TGTGCCAGCAGCCAAACGGACTCCGAGTATCAGCCCCAGCATTTT.

The genes are TRBV19 and TRBJ1-4, with no clear D. Trimming pared 6 bases from V and 8 bases from J, leaving 19 bases between. The CDR3 loop spans 15 amino acids. Germline loops: CDR1 LNHDA, CDR2 SQIVND (reference sequence). CDR3: CASSQDLINPEKLFF. In nucleotides, the CDR3 is TGTGCCAGTAGCCAGGACTTAATCAACCCCGAAAAACTGTTTTTT.